These 11 T cell receptor beta chains were all obtained from the same sample, sequenced in a study of shared clonotypes between healthy human individuals (dated by TCRdb to between 2020 and 2021). Library generation was performed with the immunoSEQ multiplex PCR assay. TCRdb provides this immuneACCESS table in a form limited to in-frame rearrangements. Some clones are lacking; in checked studies, under half of them reflect an unresolved V gene, and why the rest are absent is not known. In all, the sample holds about 120,000 clones, and roughly two thirds of those were seen once. 24% of the sample is held by the ten biggest clonotypes. Sequenced: memory CD8+ T cells sorted from blood. The intended sense of this specimen's cell subset or site label: CD45RO+ cells pooled with CCR7-negative TemRA cells. The receptor source for this set is a woman aged 25 to 39 in good health.

The J gene is TRBJ2-7, the V gene TRBV7-9; D is tentatively TRBD1 or TRBD2 (5 bases each). Deletions cut 1 base from V and 2 bases from J, with 12 bases between. The CDR3 is made up of 15 amino acids. In germline, CDR1 is SEHNR, CDR2 FQNEAQ (reference sequence). The CDR3 sequence is CASSLVGEFTYEQYF. CDR3 sequence (DNA): TGTGCCAGCAGCTTAGTGGGGGAGTTCACCTACGAGCAGTACTTC.

The sample holds a few counts of this clone. Within the sample, other DNA sequences also encode this same CDR3. The V call is TRBV2, the J call TRBJ2-7; D call uncertain. With 3 bases removed from V and 2 bases from J, the gap between germline ends came to 8 bases. Per germline, CDR1 SNHLY and CDR2 FYNNEI. CDR3 length: 13 residues. CDR3 sequence (DNA): TGTGCCAGCAGTGACGCAGAACCCTACGAGCAGTACTTC. Protein: CASSDAEPYEQYF.

The chain joins TRBV6-1 to TRBJ2-2; 10 positions agree with TRBD2. After removal of 1 base from V and 3 bases from J, the junction contained 5 bases not matched to a gene. The CDR3 is 17 amino acids. Germline V gene lookup returns CDR1 MNHNS and CDR2 SASEGT. CDR3 in DNA: TGTGCCAGCAGTGAAGTCGAGCGGGAGGGCCACACCGGGGAGCTGTTTTTT. Its translation: CASSEVEREGHTGELFF.

This chain links TRBV2 with TRBJ2-1; D not certain. The CDR3 contains 14 residues. Germline V gene lookup returns CDR1 SNHLY and CDR2 FYNNEI. Trimming removed 8 bases from V and 3 bases from J, with 14 bases in between. DNA for the CDR3: TGTGCCAGCGGACCTTTCTGGGACTACAATGAGCAGTTCTTC. Translation: CASGPFWDYNEQFF.

The V and J genes are TRBV4-2 and TRBJ2-1, with D possibly matching TRBD1 (6 bases). Germline CDR1 LGHNA, CDR2 YNFKEQ. The germline V and J ends were trimmed by 1 base and 2 bases, with 12 bases remaining between them. The CDR3 runs to 16 residues. For the CDR3, the DNA is TGTGCCAGCAGCCAAGCGCACAGGGAAGCCTACAATGAGCAGTTCTTC. Translating gives CASSQAHREAYNEQFF.

This rearrangement joins TRBV29-1 to TRBJ2-5; 11 positions match TRBD2. V dropped 7 bases and J dropped 3; count of bases not matched to a gene: 7. The CDR3 is 14 amino acids. Germline V CDR1 and CDR2: SQVTM, ANQGSEA. The CDR3, as DNA: TGCAGCGCCACACTAGCGGGAGTCAAAGAGACCCAGTACTTC. This sequence encodes CSATLAGVKETQYF.

The chain couples TRBV9 to TRBJ2-6; the D gene is possibly TRBD1 (6 bases). Germline values: CDR1 SGDLS, CDR2 YYNGEE. Between the trimmed V and J ends, which lost 6 bases and 0 bases, there was a span of 13 bases. The CDR3 extends over 16 amino acids. The CDR3 is CASTNNRDSGANVLTF. The CDR3 nucleotides read TGTGCCAGCACTAATAACAGGGACTCTGGGGCCAACGTCCTGACTTTC.

The rearrangement links TRBV29-1 to TRBJ1-1; D not certain. This CDR3 contains 14 residues. V lost 4 bases to trimming and J lost 4 bases, with 16 bases between them. The germline V gene encodes CDR1 SQVTM and CDR2 ANQGSEA. For the CDR3, the DNA is TGCAGCGTTGTTTTCGAGGGTTGGGCCACTGAAGCTTTCTTT. Protein: CSVVFEGWATEAFF.

The V call is TRBV2, the J call TRBJ1-3, with D possibly being TRBD1 (5 bases). CDR1 and CDR2 from the germline V gene are SNHLY and FYNNEI. Trimming took off 6 bases at V and 0 bases at J, with 12 bases between the two ends. The CDR3 sequence is 15 residues long. CDR3 sequence (DNA): TGTGCCAGCAGGATCGGACACCTCTCTGGAAACACCATATATTTT. Encoded protein: CASRIGHLSGNTIYF.

The rearrangement uses TRBV27 and TRBJ2-3; 7 nucleotides align to TRBD1. V was pared by 3 bases and J by 10 bases, with 7 bases of the junction left unmatched. CDR1 is MNHEY and CDR2 is SMNVEV in the germline V gene (reference sequence). The CDR3 contains 13 residues. The CDR3 loop is CASSFNRGPAQYF. CDR3 nucleotides: TGTGCCAGCAGTTTTAACAGGGGCCCGGCGCAGTATTTT.

This rearrangement joins TRBV4-2 to TRBJ2-7; D is undetermined. Trimming removed 0 bases from V and 2 bases from J, with 14 bases in between. Germline CDR1 LGHNA, CDR2 YNFKEQ. The CDR3 covers 16 residues. The CDR3 coding sequence is TGTGCCAGCAGCCAAGAGTCGGGCTCGCCCCCCTACGAGCAGTACTTC. The encoded protein is CASSQESGSPPYEQYF.